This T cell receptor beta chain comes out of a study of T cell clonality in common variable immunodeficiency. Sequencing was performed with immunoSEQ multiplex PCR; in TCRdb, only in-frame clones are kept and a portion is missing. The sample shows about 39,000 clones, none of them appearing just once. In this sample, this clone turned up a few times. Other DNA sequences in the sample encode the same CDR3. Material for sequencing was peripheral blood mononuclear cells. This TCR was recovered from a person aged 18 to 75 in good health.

CDR3 DNA (partial): TGCGCCAGCAGCCCTGGGCGAGGGGAGGCTGGAAACACC. Protein: CASSPGRGEAGNT. The CDR3 in its entirety is CASSPGRGEAGNTIYF. This chain joins TRBV5-1 and TRBJ1-3; D perhaps matches TRBD1 (5 bases). The CDR3 end lies 3 residues beyond the end of the read and is filled in from the germline J gene. The CDR3 length is 16 residues. Trimming removed 4 bases from V and 2 bases from J, with 16 bases in between. Germline loops: CDR1 SGHRS, CDR2 YFSETQ.